The T cell receptor (beta chain) described here comes from a study of OX40 agonist ivuxolimab in advanced cancers. In the study overall: Ivuxolimab, an antibody that agonizes OX40 (CD134), was administered to the patients.

The germline gives CDR1 ENHRY, CDR2 SYGVKD. This CDR3 has 17 residues. J lost 1 base, V lost 2 bases, and 9 bases had no gene match. Method: immunoSEQ multiplex PCR; TCRdb's copy keeps in-frame clones and lacks some. The sample has 75,000 to 95,000 clones; roughly 90% are singletons. This chain connects TRBV10-3 to TRBJ2-7; 9 positions match TRBD2. The TCR was taken from an adult with an advanced solid tumor such as melanoma, head and neck, liver or kidney cancer. The material sequenced was CD4+ or CD8+ T cells sorted from blood, taken in a trial of the OX40 agonist ivuxolimab. CDR3 region: CAISETLAGERSYEQYF. The CDR3 nucleotides are TGTGCCATCAGTGAGACTTTAGCGGGAGAGAGGTCCTACGAGCAGTACTTC.